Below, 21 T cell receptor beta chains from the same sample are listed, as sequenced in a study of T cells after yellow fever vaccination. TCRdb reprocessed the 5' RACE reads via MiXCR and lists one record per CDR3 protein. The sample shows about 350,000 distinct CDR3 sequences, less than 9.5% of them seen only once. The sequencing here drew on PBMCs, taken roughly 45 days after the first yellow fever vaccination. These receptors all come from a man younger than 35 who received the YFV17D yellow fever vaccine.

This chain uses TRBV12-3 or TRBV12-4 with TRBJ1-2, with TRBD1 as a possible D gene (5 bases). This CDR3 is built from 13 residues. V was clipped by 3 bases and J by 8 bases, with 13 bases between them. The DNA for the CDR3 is TGTGCCAGCAGTTTCGGGACGGAGGTCGGCTACACCTTC. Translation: CASSFGTEVGYTF.

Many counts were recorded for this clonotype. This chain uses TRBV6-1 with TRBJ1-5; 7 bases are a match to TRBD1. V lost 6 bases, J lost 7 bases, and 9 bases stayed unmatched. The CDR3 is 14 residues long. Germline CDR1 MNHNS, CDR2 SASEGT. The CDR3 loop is CASRTDRVSQPQHF. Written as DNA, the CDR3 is TGTGCCAGCAGAACAGACAGGGTCTCCCAGCCCCAGCATTTT.

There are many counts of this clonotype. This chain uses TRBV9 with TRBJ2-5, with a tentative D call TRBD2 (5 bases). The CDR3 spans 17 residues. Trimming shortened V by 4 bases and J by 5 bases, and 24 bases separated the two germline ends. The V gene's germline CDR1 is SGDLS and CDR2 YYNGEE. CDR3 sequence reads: CASSHLGGNSGAETQYF. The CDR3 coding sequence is TGTGCCAGCAGCCATCTTGGAGGAAATAGTGGTGCGGAGACCCAGTACTTC.

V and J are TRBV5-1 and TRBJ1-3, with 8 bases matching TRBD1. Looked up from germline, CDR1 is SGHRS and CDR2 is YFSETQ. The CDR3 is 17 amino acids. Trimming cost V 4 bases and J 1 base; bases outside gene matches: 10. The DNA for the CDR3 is TGCGCCAGCAGCCGAATGACAGGGGACGCTTCTGGAAACACCATATATTTT. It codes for CASSRMTGDASGNTIYF.

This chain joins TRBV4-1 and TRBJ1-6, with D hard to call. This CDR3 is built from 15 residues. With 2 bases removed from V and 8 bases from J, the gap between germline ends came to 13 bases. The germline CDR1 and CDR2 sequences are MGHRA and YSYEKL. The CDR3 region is CASSQFKFEDSPLHF. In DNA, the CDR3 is TGCGCCAGCAGCCAATTCAAGTTCGAGGATTCACCCCTCCACTTT.

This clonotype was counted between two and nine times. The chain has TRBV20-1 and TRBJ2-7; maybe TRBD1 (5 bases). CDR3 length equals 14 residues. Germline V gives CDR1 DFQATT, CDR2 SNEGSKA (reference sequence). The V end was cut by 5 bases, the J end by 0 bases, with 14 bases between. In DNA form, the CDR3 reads TGCAGTGCTCCCCAGGGTCTAAGCTCCTACGAGCAGTACGTC. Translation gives CSAPQGLSSYEQYV.

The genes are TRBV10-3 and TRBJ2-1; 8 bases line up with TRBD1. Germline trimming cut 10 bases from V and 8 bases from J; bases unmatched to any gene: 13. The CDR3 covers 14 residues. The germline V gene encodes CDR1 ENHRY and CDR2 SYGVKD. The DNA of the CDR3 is TGTGCCACCAAACCAGGACAGGGATTCGATGAGCAGTTCTTC. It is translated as CATKPGQGFDEQFF.

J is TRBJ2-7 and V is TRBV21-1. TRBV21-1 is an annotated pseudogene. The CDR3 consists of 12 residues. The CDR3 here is CASSNVKDSEYV. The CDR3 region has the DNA TGTGCCAGCAGCAATGTCAAGGATTCAGAGTACGTC.

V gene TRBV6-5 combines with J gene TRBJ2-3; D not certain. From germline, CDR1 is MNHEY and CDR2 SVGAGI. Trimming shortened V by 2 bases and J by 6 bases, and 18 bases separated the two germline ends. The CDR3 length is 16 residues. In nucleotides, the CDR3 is TGTGCCAGCAGTTACACTCCGCCACCGGTCATGGATACGCAGTATTTT. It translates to CASSYTPPPVMDTQYF.

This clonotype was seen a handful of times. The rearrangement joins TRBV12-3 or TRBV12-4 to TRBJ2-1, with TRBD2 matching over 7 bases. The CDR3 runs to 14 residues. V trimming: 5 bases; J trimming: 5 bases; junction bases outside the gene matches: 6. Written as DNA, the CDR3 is TGTGCCAGCAGTGGCGGGGGATCAGACAATGAGCAGTTCTTC. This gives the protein CASSGGGSDNEQFF.

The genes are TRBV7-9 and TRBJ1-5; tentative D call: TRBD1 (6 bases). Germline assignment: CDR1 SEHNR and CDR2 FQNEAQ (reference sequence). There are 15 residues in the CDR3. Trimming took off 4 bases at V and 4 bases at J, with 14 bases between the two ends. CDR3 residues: CASSSIMQGNQPQHF. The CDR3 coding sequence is TGTGCCAGCAGCTCAATTATGCAGGGGAATCAGCCCCAGCATTTT.

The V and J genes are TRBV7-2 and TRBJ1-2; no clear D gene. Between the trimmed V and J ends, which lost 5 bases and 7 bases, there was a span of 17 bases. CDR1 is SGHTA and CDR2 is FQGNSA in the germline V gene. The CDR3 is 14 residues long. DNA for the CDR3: TGTGCCAGCAGCCCGCACGGCGCGGCGGGTGGCTACACCTTC. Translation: CASSPHGAAGGYTF. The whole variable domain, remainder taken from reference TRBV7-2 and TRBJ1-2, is GAGVSQSPSNKVTEKGKDVELRCDPISGHTALYWYRQSLGQGLEFLIYFQGNSAPDKSGLPSDRFSAERTGGSVSTLTIQRTQQEDSAVYLCASSPHGAAGGYTFGSGTRLTVV.

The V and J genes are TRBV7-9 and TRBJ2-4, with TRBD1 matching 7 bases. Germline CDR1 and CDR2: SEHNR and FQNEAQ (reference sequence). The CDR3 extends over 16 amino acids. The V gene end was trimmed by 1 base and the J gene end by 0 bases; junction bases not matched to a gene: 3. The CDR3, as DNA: TGTGCCAGCAGCTTAGGACAGGGCCTAGCCAAAAACATTCAGTACTTC. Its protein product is CASSLGQGLAKNIQYF.

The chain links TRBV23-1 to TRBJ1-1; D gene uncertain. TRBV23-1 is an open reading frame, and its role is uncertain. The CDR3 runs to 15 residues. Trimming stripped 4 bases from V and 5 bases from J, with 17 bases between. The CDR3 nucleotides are TGCGCCAGCAGTCGGCCCTCGGGTCCGGGGACTGAAGCTTTCTTT. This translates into CASSRPSGPGTEAFF.

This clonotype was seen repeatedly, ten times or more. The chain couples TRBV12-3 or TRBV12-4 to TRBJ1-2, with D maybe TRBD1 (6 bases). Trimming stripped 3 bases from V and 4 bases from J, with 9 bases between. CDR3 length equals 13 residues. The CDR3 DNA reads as TGTGCCAGCAGTTTCCCGGACAGCTATGGCTACACCTTC. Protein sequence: CASSFPDSYGYTF.

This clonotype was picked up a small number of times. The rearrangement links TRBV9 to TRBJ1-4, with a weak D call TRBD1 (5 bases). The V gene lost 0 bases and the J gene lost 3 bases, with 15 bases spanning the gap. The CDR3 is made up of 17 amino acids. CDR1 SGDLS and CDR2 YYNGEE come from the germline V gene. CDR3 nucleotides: TGTGCCAGCAGCGTAGGCCTACCTTTGGGGGCTAATGAAAAACTGTTTTTT. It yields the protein CASSVGLPLGANEKLFF.

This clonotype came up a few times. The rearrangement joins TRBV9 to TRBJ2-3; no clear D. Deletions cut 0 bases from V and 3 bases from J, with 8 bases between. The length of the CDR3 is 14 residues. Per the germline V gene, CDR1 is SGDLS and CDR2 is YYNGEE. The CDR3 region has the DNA TGTGCCAGCAGCGTAGTTTCGACGACAGATACGCAGTATTTT. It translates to CASSVVSTTDTQYF.

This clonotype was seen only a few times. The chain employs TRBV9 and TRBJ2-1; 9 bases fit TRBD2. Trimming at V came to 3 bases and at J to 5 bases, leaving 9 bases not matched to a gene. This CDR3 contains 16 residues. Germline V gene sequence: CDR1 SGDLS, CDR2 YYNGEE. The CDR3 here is CASSGPGLAFDNEQFF. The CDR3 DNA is TGTGCCAGCAGCGGGCCGGGACTAGCTTTCGACAATGAGCAGTTCTTC.

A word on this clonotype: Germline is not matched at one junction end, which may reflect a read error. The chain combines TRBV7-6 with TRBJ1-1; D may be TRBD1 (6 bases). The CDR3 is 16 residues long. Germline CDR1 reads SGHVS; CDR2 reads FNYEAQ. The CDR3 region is CAISLGAGAANTEAFF. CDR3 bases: TGTGCCATCAGCCTAGGTGCAGGGGCAGCGAACACTGAAGCTTTCTTT.

The CDR3 reads CASSLGVTRAPLHF. The DNA for the CDR3 is TGTGCCAGCAGTTTGGGGGTTACGCGGGCACCCCTCCACTTT. The chain has TRBV12-3 or TRBV12-4 and TRBJ1-6, with D possibly being TRBD1 (5 bases). There are 14 residues in the CDR3. Trimming pared 3 bases from V and 11 bases from J, leaving 14 bases between.

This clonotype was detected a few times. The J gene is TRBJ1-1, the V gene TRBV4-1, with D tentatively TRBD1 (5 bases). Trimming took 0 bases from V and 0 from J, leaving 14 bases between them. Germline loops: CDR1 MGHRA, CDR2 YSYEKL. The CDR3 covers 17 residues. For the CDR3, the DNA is TGCGCCAGCAGCCAAGAGAGTGGGGGTGGCATGAACACTGAAGCTTTCTTT. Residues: CASSQESGGGMNTEAFF.